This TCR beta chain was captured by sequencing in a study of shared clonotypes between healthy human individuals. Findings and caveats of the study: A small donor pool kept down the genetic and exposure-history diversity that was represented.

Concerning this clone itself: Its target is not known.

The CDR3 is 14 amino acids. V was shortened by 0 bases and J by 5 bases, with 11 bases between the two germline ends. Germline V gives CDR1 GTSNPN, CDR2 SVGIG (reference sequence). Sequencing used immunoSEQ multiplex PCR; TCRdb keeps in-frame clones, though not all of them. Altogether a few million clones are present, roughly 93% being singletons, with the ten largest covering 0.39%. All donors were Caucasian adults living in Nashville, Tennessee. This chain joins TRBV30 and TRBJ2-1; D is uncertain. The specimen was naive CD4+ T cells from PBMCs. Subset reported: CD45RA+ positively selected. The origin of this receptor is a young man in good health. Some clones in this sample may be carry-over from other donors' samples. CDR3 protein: CAWSVPRQNNEQFF. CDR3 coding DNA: TGTGCCTGGAGTGTACCTCGGCAGAACAATGAGCAGTTCTTC.